This TCR beta chain is from a study of Tregs in tolerant kidney transplant recipients. Study results and limitations: Tregs expanded with activated donor B cells seemed most donor-specific. Findings come from small patient numbers and require larger validation. Biological reproducibility was not directly addressed, but technical replication error appeared minimal.

The germline V gene encodes CDR1 SGHAT and CDR2 FQNNGV. V was trimmed by 4 bases and J by 4 bases, leaving 14 bases between them. The CDR3 loop spans 16 amino acids. This clone was observed a single time. Its antigen remains unknown. Thawed PBMCs were FACS-sorted into unstimulated CD4+CD25+CD127- regulatory T cells, CD4+CD25- non-regulatory cells, CD4 and CD8 cells. The table came from immunoSEQ multiplex PCR; TCRdb's copy has only in-frame clones and leaves some out. The profile shows hundreds of thousands of clones, about 80% of them singletons. Sequences were obtained from CD4+ T cells from blood. The chain carries TRBV11-2 and TRBJ2-6; tentatively, D is TRBD1 (6 bases). The sequence came from a human donor in good health. The CDR3 bases are TGTGCCAGCAGCTCAGGACAGCGCGCGGGGGCCAACGTCCTGACTTTC. Translated, it gives CASSSGQRAGANVLTF.